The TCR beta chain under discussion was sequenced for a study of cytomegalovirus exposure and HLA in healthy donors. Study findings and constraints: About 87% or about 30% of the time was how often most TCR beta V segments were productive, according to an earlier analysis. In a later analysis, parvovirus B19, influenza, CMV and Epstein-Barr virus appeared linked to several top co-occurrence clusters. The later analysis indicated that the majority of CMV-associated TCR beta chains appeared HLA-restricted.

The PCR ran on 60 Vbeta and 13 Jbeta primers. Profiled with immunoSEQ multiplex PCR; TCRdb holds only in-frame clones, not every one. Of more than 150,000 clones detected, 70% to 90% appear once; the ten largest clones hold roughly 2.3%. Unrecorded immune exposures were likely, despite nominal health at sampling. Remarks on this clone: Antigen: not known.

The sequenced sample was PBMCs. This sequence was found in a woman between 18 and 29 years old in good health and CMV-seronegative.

CDR3 nucleotide sequence: TGTGCCAGCAGGGGACTCGATAATTCACCCCTCCACTTT. This codes for CASRGLDNSPLHF. V usage is TRBV6-5 and J usage is TRBJ1-6; possible D gene TRBD1, 5 bases. V lost 6 bases and J lost 5, with 8 bases in between. In germline, CDR1 is MNHEY, CDR2 SVGAGI. The CDR3 contains 13 residues.